The 2 T cell receptor beta chains in this list originate from one sample, sequenced in a study of regulatory T cells in long-lasting Graves disease. Arm-PCR of CDR3 regions and iRepertoire HTBI primers were used to build TCR beta libraries. TCRdb processed the multiplex PCR reads anew with MiXCR; each CDR3 protein has one entry. This table has under 400,000 distinct CDR3 sequences, 15% to 20% appearing once. The time point was: newly diagnosed GD, antithyroid drugs for less than 3 months. With RNA extracted from PBMCs as input, the TCR library was made. These data also formed part of another study, on T cells in Graves' hyperthyroidism and ophthalmopathy.

The sample consisted of peripheral blood mononuclear cells (PBMCs), taken at new diagnosis, from a patient treated with antithyroid drugs. These receptors were taken from a man aged 40-49 years with Graves disease.

This clonotype was seen ten or more times. The rearrangement links TRBV28 to TRBJ1-1; D unresolved. The length of the CDR3 is 13 residues. Germline lookup yields CDR1 MDHEN and CDR2 SYDVKM. Trimming cost V 5 bases and J 5 bases, with 12 bases left between them. CDR3 amino acids: CASSERYRTEAFF. DNA of the CDR3: TGTGCCAGCAGTGAGAGGTACCGGACTGAAGCTTTCTTT.

This clonotype was seen ten or more times. The chain combines TRBV3-1 with TRBJ2-5; D remains ambiguous. V was cut by 1 base and J by 0 bases, with 9 bases left in between. Germline values: CDR1 LGHDT, CDR2 YNNKEL (reference sequence). The CDR3 totals 15 residues. The CDR3 nucleotides are TGTGCCAGCAGCCAAGTCGTACAGTACCAAGAGACCCAGTACTTC. Its translation is CASSQVVQYQETQYF.